This TCR beta chain was captured by sequencing in a study of blood T cell repertoires in COVID-19. For the study at large: Spain, Italy and the United States supplied samples that represented acute and convalescent COVID-19. Sample material is recorded as cDNA or gDNA derived from T cells, B-cell-depleted T cells, or PBMCs.

In the original workflow: Reference gene primer amplification in the assay estimated nucleated cell counts. Using immunoSEQ multiplex PCR, the repertoire was profiled, and TCRdb retains in-frame clones only, with some absent. For V, J and clone size, that table is used; D and trimming come from the DNA. This table has roughly 42,000 clones, 70% to 90% appearing once. The CDR3 has 17 amino acids. The sequenced sample consisted of peripheral blood. The clonotype comes from a woman between 65 and 79 years old in a cohort sampled during active COVID-19. The V call is TRBV21-1, the J call TRBJ2-5; TRBD2 is taken as the D call from the table, unchecked against the DNA. TRBV21-1 is tagged as a pseudogene. The CDR3 loop reads CASSFRCSGGGIETQYF. The CDR3 bases are TGTGCCAGCAGTTTCCGTTGTAGCGGGGGAGGTATAGAGACCCAGTACTTC.